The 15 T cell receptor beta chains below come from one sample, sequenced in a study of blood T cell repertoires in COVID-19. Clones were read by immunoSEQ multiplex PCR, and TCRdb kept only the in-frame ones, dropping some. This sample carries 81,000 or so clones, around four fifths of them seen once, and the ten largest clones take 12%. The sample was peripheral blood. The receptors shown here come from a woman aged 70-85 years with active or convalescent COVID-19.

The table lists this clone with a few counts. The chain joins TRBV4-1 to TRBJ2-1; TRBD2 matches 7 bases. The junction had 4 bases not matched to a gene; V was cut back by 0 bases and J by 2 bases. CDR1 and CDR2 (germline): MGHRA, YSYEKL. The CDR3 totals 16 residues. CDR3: CASSQDSAGAYNEQFF. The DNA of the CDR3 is TGCGCCAGCAGCCAAGATTCGGCGGGGGCCTACAATGAGCAGTTCTTC.

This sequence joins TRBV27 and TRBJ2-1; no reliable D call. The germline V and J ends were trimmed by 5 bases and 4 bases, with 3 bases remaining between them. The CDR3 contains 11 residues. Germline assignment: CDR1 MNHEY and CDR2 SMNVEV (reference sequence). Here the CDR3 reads CASSTYNEQFF. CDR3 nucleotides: TGTGCCAGCAGTACTTACAATGAGCAGTTCTTC.

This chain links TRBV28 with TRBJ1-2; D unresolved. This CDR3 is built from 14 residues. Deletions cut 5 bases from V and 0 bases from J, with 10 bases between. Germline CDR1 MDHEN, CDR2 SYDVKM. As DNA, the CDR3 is TGTGCCAGCAGTGTTACAGCTACTAACTATGGCTACACCTTC. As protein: CASSVTATNYGYTF.

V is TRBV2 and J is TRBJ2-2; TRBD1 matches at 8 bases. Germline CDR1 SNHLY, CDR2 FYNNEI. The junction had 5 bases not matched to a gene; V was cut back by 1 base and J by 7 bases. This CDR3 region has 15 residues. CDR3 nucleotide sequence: TGTGCCAGCAGTGAAGGGACAGGGTTTGTCGGGGAGCTGTTTTTT. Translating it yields CASSEGTGFVGELFF.

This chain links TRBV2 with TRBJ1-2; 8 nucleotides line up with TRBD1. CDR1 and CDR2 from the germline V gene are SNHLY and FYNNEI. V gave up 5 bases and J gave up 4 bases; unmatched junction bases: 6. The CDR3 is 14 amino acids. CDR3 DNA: TGTGCCAGCAGTCGAGGACAGGGCAGCTATGGCTACACCTTC. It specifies CASSRGQGSYGYTF. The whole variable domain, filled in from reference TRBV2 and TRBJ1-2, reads EPEVTQTPSHQVTQMGQEVILRCVPISNHLYFYWYRQILGQKVEFLVSFYNNEISEKSEIFDDQFSVERPDGSNFTLKIRSTKLEDSAMYFCASSRGQGSYGYTFGSGTRLTVV.

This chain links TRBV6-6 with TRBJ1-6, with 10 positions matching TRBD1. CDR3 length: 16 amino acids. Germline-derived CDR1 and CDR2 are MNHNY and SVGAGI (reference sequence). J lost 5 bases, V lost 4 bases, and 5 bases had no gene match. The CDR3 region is CASSFPGTGDNSPLHF. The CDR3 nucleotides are TGTGCCAGCAGTTTCCCCGGGACAGGGGATAATTCACCCCTCCACTTT.

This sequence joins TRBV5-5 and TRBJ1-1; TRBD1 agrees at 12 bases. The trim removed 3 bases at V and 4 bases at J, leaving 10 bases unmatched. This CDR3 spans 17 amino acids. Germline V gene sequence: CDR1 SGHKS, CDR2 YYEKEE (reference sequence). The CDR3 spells CASSSQPGQGAPTEAFF. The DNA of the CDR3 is TGTGCCAGCAGCTCCCAACCGGGACAGGGGGCGCCCACTGAAGCTTTCTTT.

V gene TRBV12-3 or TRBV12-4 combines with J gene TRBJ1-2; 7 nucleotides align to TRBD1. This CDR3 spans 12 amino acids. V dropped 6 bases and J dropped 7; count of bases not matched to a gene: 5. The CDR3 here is CASSQGVGGYTF. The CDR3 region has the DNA TGTGCCAGCAGCCAGGGGGTCGGTGGCTACACCTTC.

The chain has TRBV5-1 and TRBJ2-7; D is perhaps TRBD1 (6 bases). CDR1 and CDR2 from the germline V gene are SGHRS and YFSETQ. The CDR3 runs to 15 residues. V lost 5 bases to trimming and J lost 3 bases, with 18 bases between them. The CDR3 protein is CASSSTGSSVYEQYF. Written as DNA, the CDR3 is TGCGCCAGCAGTTCGACAGGTTCCTCCGTCTACGAGCAGTACTTC.

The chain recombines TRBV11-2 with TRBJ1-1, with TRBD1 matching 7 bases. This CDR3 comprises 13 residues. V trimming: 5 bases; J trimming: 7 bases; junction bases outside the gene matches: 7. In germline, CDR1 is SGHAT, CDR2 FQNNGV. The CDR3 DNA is TGTGCCAGCAGCACCCCCGGACAGGTTGAAGCTTTCTTT. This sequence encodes CASSTPGQVEAFF.

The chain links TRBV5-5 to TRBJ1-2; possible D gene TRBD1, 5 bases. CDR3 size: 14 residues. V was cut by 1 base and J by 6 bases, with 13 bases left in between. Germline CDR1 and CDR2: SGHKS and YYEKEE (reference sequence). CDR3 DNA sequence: TGTGCCAGCAGCTTGTTGACAGCGGGCGATGGCTACACCTTC. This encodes CASSLLTAGDGYTF.

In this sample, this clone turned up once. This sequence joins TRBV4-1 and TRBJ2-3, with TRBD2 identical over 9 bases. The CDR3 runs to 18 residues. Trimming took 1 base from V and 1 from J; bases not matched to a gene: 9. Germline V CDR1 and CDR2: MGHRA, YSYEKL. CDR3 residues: CASSQGLAGIFGTDTQYF. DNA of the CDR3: TGCGCCAGCAGCCAAGGCCTAGCGGGGATATTTGGCACAGATACGCAGTATTTT.

In nucleotides, the CDR3 is TGTGCCAGCAGCGTACAGGGGACTGGAAACACCATATATTTT. Translated, it gives CASSVQGTGNTIYF. The rearrangement uses TRBV9 and TRBJ1-3, with D perhaps TRBD1 (6 bases). V was pared by 1 base and J by 2 bases, with 7 bases between. The germline gives CDR1 SGDLS, CDR2 YYNGEE. The CDR3 length is 14 residues.

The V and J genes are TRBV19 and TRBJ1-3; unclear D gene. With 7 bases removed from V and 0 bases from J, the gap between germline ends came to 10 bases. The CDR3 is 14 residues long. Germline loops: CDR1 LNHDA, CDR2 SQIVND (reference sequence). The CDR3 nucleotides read TGTGCCAGTATCGAGAGATACTCTGGAAACACCATATATTTT. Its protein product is CASIERYSGNTIYF.

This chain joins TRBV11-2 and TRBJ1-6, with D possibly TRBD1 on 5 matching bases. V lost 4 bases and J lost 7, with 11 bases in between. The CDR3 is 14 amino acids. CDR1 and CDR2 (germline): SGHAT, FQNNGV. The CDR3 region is CASSSAGKNSPLHF. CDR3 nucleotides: TGTGCCAGCAGCTCCGCAGGGAAAAATTCACCCCTCCACTTT.